These 30 T cell receptor beta chains originate from one sample sequenced in a study of T cell repertoires in cytomegalovirus infection. TCRdb fed the reads into MiXCR, producing one record per CDR3 protein. The sample has about 740,000 distinct CDR3 sequences, 35% seen once. Material: PBMCs. These receptors were taken from a human donor in good health (CMV status not recorded). Some clones in this sample may be carry-over from other donors' samples.

The V call is TRBV12-3 or TRBV12-4, the J call TRBJ1-1, with D unresolved. The CDR3 is 15 amino acids. Trimming took off 0 bases at V and 2 bases at J, with 10 bases between the two ends. The CDR3, as DNA: TGTGCCAGCAGTTTAGCGAGACTGATTAACACTGAAGCTTTCTTT. It is translated as CASSLARLINTEAFF.

The V and J genes are TRBV12-3 or TRBV12-4 and TRBJ1-1; weak D call: TRBD1 (5 bases). The length of the CDR3 is 17 residues. V was cut by 5 bases and J by 1 base, with 20 bases left in between. As DNA, the CDR3 is TGTGCCAGCAGTCCCTGGCCCTTGGCAGGGAAGAACACTGAAGCTTTCTTT. Residues: CASSPWPLAGKNTEAFF.

This clonotype was counted a single time. The chain has TRBV2 and TRBJ2-1; 9 nucleotides align to TRBD2. V lost 2 bases to trimming and J lost 5 bases; unmatched junction nucleotides: 4. The CDR3 is 15 amino acids. Germline CDR1 and CDR2: SNHLY and FYNNEI. CDR3 region: CASSERLAGNNEQFF. Here the CDR3 DNA reads TGTGCCAGCAGTGAAAGGCTAGCGGGAAACAATGAGCAGTTCTTC.

This clonotype was counted between two and nine times. The V call is TRBV10-3, the J call TRBJ2-7; D perhaps matches TRBD1 (6 bases). There are 12 residues in the CDR3. The germline CDR1 and CDR2 sequences are ENHRY and SYGVKD. The V end lost 3 bases, the J end lost 3 bases, and 6 bases lay between the germline ends. This chain's CDR3 is CAISDRGYEQYF. The CDR3 nucleotides read TGTGCCATCAGTGACAGGGGCTACGAGCAGTACTTC.

The chain employs TRBV7-6 and TRBJ2-3; 8 positions match TRBD2. In germline, CDR1 is SGHVS, CDR2 FNYEAQ. This CDR3 comprises 17 residues. V gave up 5 bases and J gave up 0 bases; unmatched junction bases: 10. The CDR3 spells CASSPRNSGTSTDTQYF. The CDR3 coding sequence is TGTGCCAGCAGCCCGAGAAATAGCGGGACTAGCACAGATACGCAGTATTTT.

The chain is built from TRBV5-5 and TRBJ1-5; D gene uncertain. V lost 4 bases and J 0 bases, leaving 8 bases between the germline ends. Germline V CDR1 and CDR2: SGHKS, YYEKEE (reference sequence). The CDR3 length is 14 residues. CDR3 sequence (DNA): TGTGCCAGCAGCCGATTTAATAGCAATCAGCCCCAGCATTTT. Its translation: CASSRFNSNQPQHF.

Comments on this clonotype: A much larger clonotype is one base distant, so this may be a read error. The chain is built from TRBV6-1 and TRBJ1-5; no definite D call. CDR3 length: 13 residues. Germline V CDR1 and CDR2: MNHNS, SASEGT. CDR3 in DNA: TGTGCCATCAGTGAAGCTGACAATCAGCCCCAGCATTTT. Its translation: CAISEADNQPQHF.

This clonotype appeared a few times. The rearrangement uses TRBV28 and TRBJ2-7; the match to TRBD1 covers 11 bases. CDR1 is MDHEN and CDR2 is SYDVKM in the germline V gene. V trimming: 7 bases; J trimming: 5 bases; junction bases outside the gene matches: 13. This CDR3 comprises 16 residues. CDR3 nucleotides: TGTGCCAGCACCCCAGGAGGAGGACAGGGGGCAAACGAGCAGTACTTC. Translation: CASTPGGGQGANEQYF.

V is TRBV12-3 or TRBV12-4 and J is TRBJ2-7; 7 nucleotides line up with TRBD1. The CDR3 loop spans 15 amino acids. The trim removed 2 bases at V and 4 bases at J, leaving 8 bases unmatched. DNA for the CDR3: TGTGCCAGCAGTTTAATGGTAGGGGGCAATTACGAGCAGTACTTC. It is translated as CASSLMVGGNYEQYF.

This chain links TRBV7-9 with TRBJ1-1, with 11 bases matching TRBD1. V was clipped by 5 bases and J by 4 bases; unmatched bases: 6. Germline-derived CDR1 and CDR2 are SEHNR and FQNEAQ (reference sequence). This CDR3 is built from 15 residues. Here the CDR3 reads CASSISGTGGTEAFF. The DNA for the CDR3 is TGTGCCAGCAGCATTTCCGGGACAGGGGGCACTGAAGCTTTCTTT.

The chain links TRBV29-1 to TRBJ2-5; no definite D call. Germline V gives CDR1 SQVTM, CDR2 ANQGSEA. The ends were cut back, 3 bases at V and 1 base at J, with 9 bases in the middle. The length of the CDR3 is 13 residues. The CDR3 protein is CSVEVSVQETQYF. DNA for the CDR3: TGCAGCGTTGAGGTCTCAGTCCAAGAGACCCAGTACTTC. Filled out from reference TRBV29-1 and TRBJ2-5, the complete variable domain reads SAVISQKPSRDICQRGTSLTIQCQVDSQVTMMFWYRQQPGQSLTLIATANQGSEATYESGFVIDKFPISRPNLTFSTLTVSNMSPEDSSIYLCSVEVSVQETQYFGPGTRLLVL.

This clonotype was detected only a few times. The chain employs TRBV6-2 or TRBV6-3 and TRBJ1-5; TRBD1 aligns across 7 bases. With V trimmed by 0 bases and J by 5 bases, 13 bases remained unmatched. Germline assignment: CDR1 MNHEY and CDR2 SVGEGT. The CDR3 contains 18 residues. The CDR3 loop is CASSYSGVGTANDQPQHF. The CDR3 region has the DNA TGTGCCAGCAGTTACTCGGGGGTCGGGACAGCTAACGATCAGCCCCAGCATTTT.

The rearrangement links TRBV20-1 to TRBJ1-5; no definite D call. Trimming cost V 2 bases and J 2 bases, with 19 bases left between them. The CDR3 has 17 amino acids. Germline V gene lookup returns CDR1 DFQATT and CDR2 SNEGSKA (reference sequence). CDR3 in amino acids: CSARTTRSGIGNQPQHF. CDR3 bases: TGCAGTGCTAGAACCACACGGTCGGGGATCGGCAATCAGCCCCAGCATTTT.

Remarks on this clonotype: A much larger clone differs by one base, so this may be a read error. The V gene is TRBV7-2, the J gene TRBJ2-7, with 10 bases lining up with TRBD2. J lost 11 bases, V lost 2 bases, and 6 bases had no gene match. Germline CDR1 and CDR2: SGHTA and FQGNSA. CDR3 size: 13 residues. This CDR3 is CASSLRQAGGEYF. In DNA form, the CDR3 reads TGTGCCAGCAGCTTACGACAAGCGGGAGGGGAGTACTTC.

This clonotype has a handful of counts. The chain has TRBV5-5 and TRBJ2-6, with 10 nucleotides matching TRBD1. CDR1 is SGHKS and CDR2 is YYEKEE in the germline V gene (reference sequence). V was pared by 4 bases and J by 1 base, with 8 bases of the junction left unmatched. CDR3 length: 18 residues. The CDR3 loop is CASSLQGQGYSGANVLTF. CDR3 DNA: TGTGCCAGCAGCCTACAGGGACAGGGGTATTCTGGGGCCAACGTCCTGACTTTC.

The V call is TRBV28, the J call TRBJ2-1; TRBD2 might be the D (5 bases). Germline V gene lookup returns CDR1 MDHEN and CDR2 SYDVKM. Trimming shortened V by 6 bases and J by 5 bases, and 14 bases separated the two germline ends. The CDR3 sequence is 14 residues long. The CDR3 nucleotides are TGTGCCAGCAGAACCGGGGAAGTCGACAATGAGCAGTTCTTC. Translating gives CASRTGEVDNEQFF.

This clonotype came up many times. This sequence joins TRBV28 and TRBJ2-1; D gene uncertain. Per the germline V gene, CDR1 is MDHEN and CDR2 is SYDVKM. This CDR3 contains 14 residues. Trimming cost V 6 bases and J 2 bases, with 11 bases left between them. CDR3 bases: TGTGCCAGCAGCTACAGAGAAACCTACAATGAGCAGTTCTTC. This encodes CASSYRETYNEQFF.

In this sample, this clonotype turned up many times. This chain connects TRBV19 to TRBJ1-4; no clear D gene. Looked up from germline, CDR1 is LNHDA and CDR2 is SQIVND (reference sequence). Trimming removed 9 bases at V and 8 bases at J, with 10 bases between. This CDR3 contains 11 residues. CDR3 in DNA: TGTGCCAGCTCCCAAAGGGAAAAACTGTTTTTT. Translating it yields CASSQREKLFF. Full variable domain (remainder filled in from reference TRBV19 and TRBJ1-4): DGGITQSPKYLFRKEGQNVTLSCEQNLNHDAMYWYRQDPGQGLRLIYYSQIVNDFQKGDIAEGYSVSREKKESFPLTVTSAQKNPTAFYLCASSQREKLFFGSGTQLSVL.

In this sample, this clonotype turned up many times. The V and J genes are TRBV7-8 and TRBJ2-7; no reliable D call. Trimming removed 2 bases at V and 6 bases at J, with 11 bases between. This CDR3 spans 13 amino acids. Germline CDR1 is SGHVS and CDR2 is FQNEAQ. The CDR3 DNA sequence: TGTGCCAGCAGCTTAAGTTGGGCGGCCGAGCAGTACTTC. This sequence encodes CASSLSWAAEQYF.

This clonotype has more than one count but fewer than ten. The chain employs TRBV5-1 and TRBJ1-1, with D uncertain. V was shortened by 1 base and J by 0 bases, with 7 bases between the two germline ends. Per germline, CDR1 SGHRS and CDR2 YFSETQ. This CDR3 contains 14 residues. The CDR3, as DNA: TGCGCCAGCAGCTTGACTCGCATGAACACTGAAGCTTTCTTT. The encoded protein is CASSLTRMNTEAFF.

The chain links TRBV4-2 to TRBJ1-5; 7 bases agree with TRBD1. J lost 3 bases, V lost 4 bases, and 15 bases had no gene match. Germline V gene lookup returns CDR1 LGHNA and CDR2 YNFKEQ. This CDR3 spans 18 amino acids. CDR3 loop: CASSRREGGELDNQPQHF. The DNA for the CDR3 is TGTGCCAGCAGCCGACGGGAAGGGGGCGAATTGGACAATCAGCCCCAGCATTTT.

To note about this clonotype: It may be a read error: a sequence one base away is much more abundant. The chain has TRBV4-1 and TRBJ1-4; perhaps TRBD1 as D (5 bases). The CDR3 has 13 residues. CDR1 and CDR2 (germline): MGHRA, YSYEKL. V was pared by 4 bases and J by 5 bases, with 8 bases between. The CDR3 nucleotides read TGCGCCAGCAGCCTGACAGTAAATGAAAAACTGTTTTTT. Its protein product is CASSLTVNEKLFF.

The table lists this clonotype with a few counts. The chain combines TRBV6-6 with TRBJ2-7; no firm D call. This CDR3 comprises 11 residues. Between the trimmed V and J ends, which lost 5 bases and 9 bases, there was a span of 11 bases. The germline gives CDR1 MNHNY, CDR2 SVGAGI (reference sequence). DNA of the CDR3: TGTGCCAGCAGTCAAGACACACCGCAGTACTTC. Translated: CASSQDTPQYF.

This chain links TRBV5-1 with TRBJ2-2; possibly TRBD1 for D (5 bases). The germline V and J ends were trimmed by 5 bases and 6 bases, with 11 bases remaining between them. Germline V gives CDR1 SGHRS, CDR2 YFSETQ. CDR3 length: 13 residues. The CDR3 sequence is CASRDIGSGELFF. CDR3 DNA: TGCGCCAGCAGGGACATTGGCTCCGGGGAGCTGTTTTTT.

This sequence joins TRBV15 and TRBJ2-7; the D gene could be TRBD1 or TRBD2 (5 bases each). Germline V CDR1 and CDR2: LNHNV, YYDKDF (reference sequence). This CDR3 contains 15 residues. Trimming took 1 base from V and 0 from J, leaving 10 bases between them. CDR3 DNA sequence: TGTGCCACCAGCAGAGCCGGGACGGTCTCCTACGAGCAGTACTTC. This gives the protein CATSRAGTVSYEQYF.

At least ten counts were recorded for this clonotype. The V call is TRBV7-2, the J call TRBJ1-3, with D maybe TRBD1 (6 bases). The CDR3 is 13 amino acids. The germline V gene encodes CDR1 SGHTA and CDR2 FQGNSA. Trimming pared 4 bases from V and 4 bases from J, leaving 8 bases between. CDR3 DNA sequence: TGTGCCAGCAGCTGGGGACAAGGAAACACCATATATTTT. Residues: CASSWGQGNTIYF.

The CDR3 DNA reads as TGTGCCTGGAGCCTGGCAGGGAGGGCGCCCCTCCACTTT. Translation gives CAWSLAGRAPLHF. This rearrangement joins TRBV30 to TRBJ1-6, with a weak D call TRBD1 (5 bases). Germline V lookup: CDR1 GTSNPN, CDR2 SVGIG (reference sequence). The V end lost 3 bases, the J end lost 13 bases, and 16 bases lay between the germline ends. This CDR3 is 13 amino acids long.

This rearrangement joins TRBV6-1 to TRBJ1-5, with D perhaps matching TRBD1 (6 bases). The CDR3 extends over 14 amino acids. Looked up from germline, CDR1 is MNHNS and CDR2 is SASEGT. Trimming left V 10 bases short and J 0 bases short, with 13 bases between. The CDR3 here is CATATGCSNQPQHF. CDR3 nucleotides: TGTGCCACCGCTACAGGGTGTAGCAATCAGCCCCAGCATTTT.

The chain employs TRBV19 and TRBJ2-7; maybe TRBD1 (5 bases). This CDR3 spans 13 amino acids. The germline V gene encodes CDR1 LNHDA and CDR2 SQIVND (reference sequence). The V end lost 3 bases, the J end lost 3 bases, and 9 bases lay between the germline ends. In DNA, the CDR3 is TGTGCCAGTAGTATGTTTCAGGGCTACGAGCAGTACTTC. This encodes CASSMFQGYEQYF.

The chain joins TRBV28 to TRBJ1-4; D remains ambiguous. Germline V gene sequence: CDR1 MDHEN, CDR2 SYDVKM. The CDR3 runs to 18 residues. Trimming removed 8 bases at V and 0 bases at J, with 22 bases between. Written as DNA, the CDR3 is TGTGCCAGCGTGAAAGGACGTCCAAAACGAGCAACTAATGAAAAACTGTTTTTT. Amino acid sequence: CASVKGRPKRATNEKLFF.